The 30 T cell receptor beta chains presented below share a single source sample, sequenced in a study of vaccination and CD4 T cells after COVID-19. Their recognized antigens are unknown. Cultured CD4+ T-cell DNA underwent Oncomine TCR Beta short-read sequencing. In TCRdb, the PCR reads were re-called with MiXCR into one record per CDR3 protein. The table shows about 13,000 distinct CDR3 sequences, with about four fifths occurring only once. Specified treatment: approximately 9-day PBMC culture with coronavirus spike peptide pools or control peptides (ViraFEST assay). The specimen was CD4+ T cells from blood, cultured in vitro. The receptors here all came from a human donor who had recovered from COVID-19.

This clonotype occurred a few times. The chain uses TRBV6-1 and TRBJ2-1; D is perhaps TRBD2 (5 bases). Germline V gene sequence: CDR1 MNHNS, CDR2 SASEGT. The CDR3 length is 18 residues. Between the trimmed V and J ends, which lost 4 bases and 1 base, there was a span of 20 bases. CDR3 sequence reads: CASSGGAMLGRSYNEQFF. The DNA of the CDR3 is TGTGCCAGCAGTGGGGGAGCGATGTTGGGCAGATCCTACAATGAGCAGTTCTTC.

This rearrangement joins TRBV20-1 to TRBJ1-5; D remains ambiguous. The germline CDR1 and CDR2 sequences are DFQATT and SNEGSKA (reference sequence). CDR3 length: 13 residues. V lost 6 bases to trimming and J lost 2 bases, with 11 bases between them. The CDR3 protein is CSAASLGNQPQHF. CDR3 sequence (DNA): TGCAGTGCCGCTTCCCTGGGCAATCAGCCCCAGCATTTT.

The V and J genes are TRBV6-1 and TRBJ1-2; a possible D gene is TRBD1 (6 bases). This CDR3 has 15 residues. Looked up from germline, CDR1 is MNHNS and CDR2 is SASEGT. V lost 4 bases and J lost 5, with 17 bases in between. CDR3 amino acids: CASSAGGLRRYGYTF. The DNA for the CDR3 is TGTGCCAGCAGTGCCGGGGGGCTTCGGAGATATGGCTACACCTTC.

The genes are TRBV20-1 and TRBJ1-6, with D uncertain. V shed 1 base and J shed 8 bases, with 15 bases lying between them. From germline, CDR1 is DFQATT and CDR2 SNEGSKA (reference sequence). There are 15 residues in the CDR3. This CDR3 is CSARVGSGRHSPLHF. Here the CDR3 DNA reads TGCAGTGCTAGAGTAGGGAGCGGGCGGCATTCACCCCTCCACTTT.

The CDR3 here is CASSYPGGRNSPLHF. CDR3 DNA sequence: TGTGCCAGCAGTTACCCAGGGGGGAGGAATTCACCCCTCCACTTT. V usage is TRBV7-2 and J usage is TRBJ1-6; 7 bases map to TRBD1. V lost 6 bases, J lost 7 bases, and 9 bases stayed unmatched. CDR1 and CDR2 (germline): SGHTA, FQGNSA. This CDR3 spans 15 amino acids.

V and J are TRBV20-1 and TRBJ2-5; 13 bases match TRBD2. J lost 5 bases, V lost 6 bases, and 6 bases had no gene match. Germline loops: CDR1 DFQATT, CDR2 SNEGSKA (reference sequence). The CDR3 has 14 residues. The CDR3 nucleotides read TGCAGTGCCCCGACTAGCGGGAGGAGGGAGACCCAGTACTTC. Translated, it gives CSAPTSGRRETQYF.

The chain carries TRBV12-3 or TRBV12-4 and TRBJ1-2, with 9 bases aligning to TRBD1. V shed 6 bases and J 4 bases; nucleotides not matched to a gene: 6. This CDR3 has 14 residues. Here the CDR3 reads CASSGTGKTYGYTF. CDR3 nucleotides: TGTGCCAGCAGCGGGACAGGGAAAACCTATGGCTACACCTTC.

This clonotype was counted once. The chain is built from TRBV7-2 and TRBJ1-1; D uncertain. The CDR3 has 13 residues. Per germline, CDR1 SGHTA and CDR2 FQGNSA. V lost 3 bases, J lost 2 bases, and 7 bases lay in between. The CDR3 reads CASSLWGNTEAFF. CDR3 sequence (DNA): TGTGCCAGCAGCTTGTGGGGTAACACTGAAGCTTTCTTT.

CDR3 DNA: TGTGCCAGCAGCCCCCCCCGGGGGAATAGCAATCAGCCCCAGCATTTT. This codes for CASSPPRGNSNQPQHF. V and J are TRBV6-1 and TRBJ1-5, with a tentative D call TRBD1 (5 bases). V was clipped by 6 bases and J by 0 bases, with 15 bases between them. CDR1 is MNHNS, CDR2 SASEGT, per germline. This CDR3 comprises 16 residues.

V and J are TRBV24-1 and TRBJ1-5; no clear D gene. V lost 3 bases and J lost 4, with 12 bases in between. This CDR3 is built from 15 residues. The germline V gene encodes CDR1 KGHDR and CDR2 SFDVKD. The CDR3 DNA follows: TGTGCCACCAGTGATGGTTTGGTTCCGAATCAGCCCCAGCATTTT. This translates into CATSDGLVPNQPQHF.

The CDR3 DNA is TGCAGTGCTAGTCTCGCAGATACGCAGTATTTT. It codes for CSASLADTQYF. The rearrangement joins TRBV20-1 to TRBJ2-3; no clear D gene. CDR3 length: 11 residues. In germline, CDR1 is DFQATT, CDR2 SNEGSKA (reference sequence). Trimming removed 3 bases from V and 4 bases from J, with 5 bases in between.

The V gene is TRBV18, the J gene TRBJ2-7; TRBD2 matches 8 bases. J gave up 4 bases and V 5 bases, and 10 bases lay outside the gene matches. The CDR3 is 15 amino acids. CDR1 KGHSH and CDR2 LQKENI come from the germline V gene. DNA for the CDR3: TGTGCCAGCTCAGGACAACCGGGACTAGGTTACGAGCAGTACTTC. Encoded protein: CASSGQPGLGYEQYF.

The V call is TRBV7-9, the J call TRBJ1-5; 7 positions match TRBD1. In germline, CDR1 is SEHNR, CDR2 FQNEAQ (reference sequence). Trimming at V came to 5 bases and at J to 6 bases, leaving 7 bases not matched to a gene. This CDR3 has 14 residues. CDR3 sequence (DNA): TGTGCCAGCAGCCTAGAGACAGGGTTTCAGCCCCAGCATTTT. This codes for CASSLETGFQPQHF.

The rearrangement joins TRBV5-8 to TRBJ2-3, with 8 bases lining up with TRBD1. Germline V lookup: CDR1 SGHTS, CDR2 YDEGEE. J was trimmed by 2 bases and V by 4 bases; bases with no gene match: 9. CDR3 length: 16 amino acids. CDR3 residues: CASSRSRGLSTDTQYF. The CDR3 coding sequence is TGTGCCAGCAGCCGATCCAGGGGGCTATCCACAGATACGCAGTATTTT.

The chain uses TRBV19 and TRBJ2-7, with D possibly matching TRBD2 (6 bases). There are 13 residues in the CDR3. CDR1 and CDR2 (germline): LNHDA, SQIVND (reference sequence). The germline V and J ends were trimmed by 5 bases and 3 bases, with 11 bases remaining between them. CDR3 coding DNA: TGTGCCAGTAGTGCTGGAGGGTTCTACGAGCAGTACTTC. Protein product: CASSAGGFYEQYF.

V usage is TRBV6-1 and J usage is TRBJ1-6, with D unclear. This CDR3 region has 13 residues. The V end lost 0 bases, the J end lost 10 bases, and 7 bases lay between the germline ends. Germline values: CDR1 MNHNS, CDR2 SASEGT. The CDR3: CASSEANESPLHF. Written as DNA, the CDR3 is TGTGCCAGCAGTGAAGCTAACGAGTCACCCCTCCACTTT.

The chain employs TRBV20-1 and TRBJ2-1; D is uncertain. The CDR3 runs 14 residues. Per the germline V gene, CDR1 is DFQATT and CDR2 is SNEGSKA (reference sequence). Deletions cut 5 bases from V and 7 bases from J, with 18 bases between. Here the CDR3 DNA reads TGCAGTGCTCGAACTTATTCGTCCAGGAATGAGCAGTTCTTC. This gives the protein CSARTYSSRNEQFF.

The chain couples TRBV15 to TRBJ1-5; D is unresolved. The CDR3 is made up of 14 amino acids. The germline V gene encodes CDR1 LNHNV and CDR2 YYDKDF (reference sequence). Between the trimmed V and J ends, which lost 3 bases and 0 bases, there was a span of 6 bases. The CDR3 nucleotides are TGTGCCACCAGCAGCCGGGATAGCAATCAGCCCCAGCATTTT. Protein sequence: CATSSRDSNQPQHF.

The chain uses TRBV30 and TRBJ1-1, with D perhaps TRBD1 (5 bases). Germline V gene sequence: CDR1 GTSNPN, CDR2 SVGIG (reference sequence). CDR3 length: 14 residues. V was pared by 0 bases and J by 4 bases, with 12 bases between. The CDR3 region is CAWSVWGRSTEAFF. The CDR3, as DNA: TGTGCCTGGAGTGTATGGGGGAGGAGCACTGAAGCTTTCTTT.

The V call is TRBV15, the J call TRBJ1-1, with TRBD1 as a possible D gene (5 bases). Per germline, CDR1 LNHNV and CDR2 YYDKDF (reference sequence). V was clipped by 3 bases and J by 1 base, with 9 bases between them. The CDR3 runs 14 residues. The CDR3 loop reads CATSRDQGNTEAFF. The DNA of the CDR3 is TGTGCCACCAGCAGGGATCAGGGGAACACTGAAGCTTTCTTT.

In nucleotides, the CDR3 is TGCAGTGCTGAACCAGGGGGCCACACCGGGGAGCTGTTTTTT. Translating it yields CSAEPGGHTGELFF. This chain joins TRBV20-1 and TRBJ2-2; the match to TRBD1 covers 8 bases. V lost 5 bases, J lost 3 bases, and 5 bases stayed unmatched. CDR3 length: 14 amino acids. CDR1 is DFQATT and CDR2 is SNEGSKA in the germline V gene (reference sequence).

The V gene is TRBV20-1, the J gene TRBJ2-2; 9 bases are shared with TRBD2. With 3 bases clipped from V and 2 bases from J, the junction kept 7 bases outside the gene matches. The CDR3 runs to 16 residues. In germline, CDR1 is DFQATT, CDR2 SNEGSKA (reference sequence). CDR3 in DNA: TGCAGTGCTAGGCGTAGCGGGAGAATTAACACCGGGGAGCTGTTTTTT. It yields the protein CSARRSGRINTGELFF.

This chain links TRBV21-1 with TRBJ1-3; the DNA was not compared with TRBD1, the D call given in the table. TRBV21-1 is recorded as a pseudogene. CDR3 length equals 18 residues. Here the CDR3 DNA reads TGTGCCAGCAGCAAAAAGGCCAGGGTAACCAACTCTGGAAACACCATATATTTT. It encodes CASSKKARVTNSGNTIYF.

The chain has TRBV20-1 and TRBJ1-1; TRBD1 agrees at 7 bases. There are 15 residues in the CDR3. Trimming cost V 6 bases and J 5 bases; bases outside gene matches: 15. Germline V lookup: CDR1 DFQATT, CDR2 SNEGSKA (reference sequence). The CDR3 nucleotides are TGCAGTGCAATCAGGGGGGGCAGTTTGGGGACTGAAGCTTTCTTT. Translating gives CSAIRGGSLGTEAFF.

In DNA form, the CDR3 reads TGCAGTGCTAGAGGCGCAAGGACTAGCGGGAGTAGCGAGCAGTACTTC. Its translation is CSARGARTSGSSEQYF. J is TRBJ2-7 and V is TRBV20-1, with TRBD2 identical over 13 bases. Unmatched junction bases numbered 9, after V lost 1 base and J lost 6 bases. The CDR3 runs 16 residues. CDR1 is DFQATT, CDR2 SNEGSKA, per germline (reference sequence).

The J gene is TRBJ2-7, the V gene TRBV10-3; D could derive from TRBD1 or TRBD2 (5 bases each). CDR3 size: 15 residues. Trimming removed 4 bases at V and 6 bases at J, with 19 bases between. In germline, CDR1 is ENHRY, CDR2 SYGVKD. CDR3 amino acids: CAISGGLARVGEQYF. CDR3 nucleotides: TGTGCCATCAGTGGGGGGTTGGCCAGGGTCGGCGAGCAGTACTTC.

This clonotype was seen more than once but under ten times. The rearrangement uses TRBV7-2 and TRBJ2-2; D call uncertain. From germline, CDR1 is SGHTA and CDR2 FQGNSA. The CDR3 is 16 amino acids. Trimming cost V 2 bases and J 5 bases, with 15 bases left between them. CDR3 nucleotides: TGTGCCAGCAGCTTACACAGAATCCAAGAGACCGGGGAGCTGTTTTTT. It translates to CASSLHRIQETGELFF. Variable domain in full (rest from reference TRBV7-2 and TRBJ2-2): GAGVSQSPSNKVTEKGKDVELRCDPISGHTALYWYRQSLGQGLEFLIYFQGNSAPDKSGLPSDRFSAERTGGSVSTLTIQRTQQEDSAVYLCASSLHRIQETGELFFGEGSRLTVL.

The rearrangement joins TRBV7-3 to TRBJ2-7; a weak D match, TRBD2 (5 bases). The CDR3 covers 15 residues. With 5 bases removed from V and 0 bases from J, the gap between germline ends came to 14 bases. The germline CDR1 and CDR2 sequences are SGHTA and FQGTGA. The CDR3 protein is CASSLRPGSSYEQYF. The CDR3 DNA reads TGTGCCAGCAGCCTCAGACCGGGAAGCTCCTACGAGCAGTACTTC.

There are a few counts of this clonotype. This chain connects TRBV2 to TRBJ1-5; a weak D match, TRBD1 (5 bases). The V gene's germline CDR1 is SNHLY and CDR2 FYNNEI. This CDR3 is 16 amino acids long. V was pared by 9 bases and J by 6 bases, with 24 bases between. CDR3 nucleotides: TGTGCCAGGGTGGCACTACGAACAGGCCTTGGTCAGCCCCAGCATTTT. It yields the protein CARVALRTGLGQPQHF.

This clonotype is a singleton in its sample. The chain combines TRBV4-3 with TRBJ2-2, with TRBD2 matching over 11 bases. The CDR3 contains 15 residues. Per the germline V gene, CDR1 is LGHNA and CDR2 is YSLEER. V lost 6 bases, J lost 8 bases, and 8 bases stayed unmatched. The CDR3 bases are TGCGCCAGCAGGAGGACTAGCGGGTTCGGAGGGGAGCTGTTTTTT. It encodes CASRRTSGFGGELFF.